Listed here are 23 T cell receptor beta chains from one sample, sequenced in a study of shared clonotypes between healthy human individuals. Sequencing used immunoSEQ multiplex PCR; TCRdb keeps in-frame clones, though not all of them. Of about 680,000 clones in the sample, under 95% were seen once. CD45RO negativity and positive selection for CCR7 defined naive CD8 cells, a population that excluded terminally differentiated effector memory CD45RA+ cells. Sequencing used naive CD8+ T cells sorted from blood. The receptors here all came from a man under 40 in good health.

This sequence joins TRBV9 and TRBJ2-7; 7 bases are shared with TRBD2. Germline values: CDR1 SGDLS, CDR2 YYNGEE. CDR3 length equals 18 residues. The ends lost 0 bases at V and 3 bases at J; junction bases unmatched: 15. CDR3 in DNA: TGTGCCAGCAGCGTAGCCCCCTCGGGGCGGGGGTTACACTACGAGCAGTACTTC. It encodes CASSVAPSGRGLHYEQYF.

The J gene is TRBJ1-1, the V gene TRBV27; D ambiguous. CDR1 is MNHEY and CDR2 is SMNVEV in the germline V gene (reference sequence). The CDR3 extends over 12 amino acids. V shed 5 bases and J shed 8 bases, with 12 bases lying between them. The CDR3 spells CASSRGPREAFF. In DNA, the CDR3 is TGTGCCAGCAGTCGAGGACCGCGAGAAGCTTTCTTT.

The count of this clone is one. The gene calls are TRBV2 and TRBJ2-2, with TRBD2 matching 8 bases. Germline CDR1 and CDR2: SNHLY and FYNNEI. V lost 4 bases to trimming and J lost 5 bases; unmatched junction nucleotides: 3. This CDR3 is built from 14 residues. CDR3 loop: CASSVRGGTGELFF. DNA of the CDR3: TGTGCCAGCAGTGTCCGCGGGGGGACCGGGGAGCTGTTTTTT.

V and J are TRBV2 and TRBJ1-1; possible D gene TRBD1, 6 bases. This CDR3 comprises 17 residues. Germline V CDR1 and CDR2: SNHLY, FYNNEI. V shed 0 bases and J shed 4 bases, with 18 bases lying between them. The CDR3 DNA follows: TGTGCCAGCAGTGAAGCGGGGGTTGGGGACATGGGCACTGAAGCTTTCTTT. This translates into CASSEAGVGDMGTEAFF.

CDR3 nucleotide sequence: TGTGCCAGCAGCTTGGCCTCGGGACAGGGGATGGACATTCAGTACTTC. Translation: CASSLASGQGMDIQYF. The rearrangement joins TRBV5-6 to TRBJ2-4; 10 bases map to TRBD1. The CDR3 totals 16 residues. Germline V gives CDR1 SGHDT, CDR2 YYEEEE. The V gene end was trimmed by 0 bases and the J gene end by 8 bases; junction bases not matched to a gene: 8.

V usage is TRBV10-2 and J usage is TRBJ2-7; no reliable D call. Trimming shortened V by 2 bases and J by 2 bases, and 7 bases separated the two germline ends. Germline CDR1 WSHSY, CDR2 SAAADI. The CDR3 is 13 amino acids. The CDR3 region is CASSEGRTYEQYF. CDR3 in DNA: TGCGCCAGCAGTGAGGGCAGAACCTACGAGCAGTACTTC.

This clone has a single count. The CDR3 DNA is TGTGCCAGCAGCGTAGGAGGGAGTTTCAATGAGCAGTTCTTC. Its protein is CASSVGGSFNEQFF. The rearrangement uses TRBV9 and TRBJ2-1; maybe TRBD2 (5 bases). The CDR3 is made up of 14 amino acids. Germline loops: CDR1 SGDLS, CDR2 YYNGEE. The ends were cut back, 0 bases at V and 6 bases at J, with 10 bases in the middle.

This chain connects TRBV9 to TRBJ1-4; a possible D gene is TRBD1 (6 bases). The CDR3 loop spans 17 amino acids. The germline V gene encodes CDR1 SGDLS and CDR2 YYNGEE. The V gene lost 3 bases and the J gene lost 0 bases, with 15 bases spanning the gap. This CDR3 reads CASSARAGDTTNEKLFF. In DNA, the CDR3 is TGTGCCAGCAGCGCCCGAGCAGGGGACACAACTAATGAAAAACTGTTTTTT.

As concerns this clone: Within the sample, other DNA sequences also encode this same CDR3. The V gene is TRBV7-9, the J gene TRBJ1-1; D not resolved. Per the germline V gene, CDR1 is SEHNR and CDR2 is FQNEAQ (reference sequence). V was trimmed by 0 bases and J by 2 bases, leaving 4 bases between them. CDR3 size: 13 residues. The CDR3 spells CASSLAANTEAFF. The CDR3 DNA reads TGTGCCAGCAGCTTAGCAGCTAACACTGAAGCTTTCTTT.

The rearrangement joins TRBV7-6 to TRBJ2-1; the D gene is possibly TRBD2 (6 bases). The CDR3 runs to 16 residues. V lost 5 bases and J lost 1, with 15 bases in between. Germline values: CDR1 SGHVS, CDR2 FNYEAQ. The CDR3 DNA is TGTGCCAGCAGCCCCCGGGTAGCGGTATCCTACAATGAGCAGTTCTTC. It encodes CASSPRVAVSYNEQFF.

The rearrangement uses TRBV9 and TRBJ2-7, with D unclear. The V gene lost 4 bases and the J gene lost 0 bases, with 8 bases spanning the gap. This CDR3 region has 13 residues. CDR1 and CDR2 (germline): SGDLS, YYNGEE. The CDR3 here is CASSPRGSYEQYF. CDR3 nucleotides: TGTGCCAGCAGCCCCCGAGGCTCCTACGAGCAGTACTTC.

The chain is built from TRBV30 and TRBJ2-7, with D unclear. The CDR3 extends over 12 amino acids. The V gene lost 0 bases and the J gene lost 6 bases, with 9 bases spanning the gap. The germline CDR1 and CDR2 sequences are GTSNPN and SVGIG (reference sequence). The CDR3 region has the DNA TGTGCCTGGAGTGTATCTGGGGTCGAGCAGTACTTC. This codes for CAWSVSGVEQYF. Drawing the rest from reference TRBV30 and TRBJ2-7, the complete variable domain is SQTIHQWPATLVQPVGSPLSLECTVEGTSNPNLYWYRQAAGRGLQLLFYSVGIGQISSEVPQNLSASRPQDRQFILSSKKLLLSDSGFYLCAWSVSGVEQYFGPGTRLTVT.

The chain uses TRBV11-2 and TRBJ2-3, with D unresolved. Trimming took 1 base from V and 2 from J, leaving 13 bases between them. This CDR3 contains 16 residues. Germline V gene lookup returns CDR1 SGHAT and CDR2 FQNNGV. The CDR3 region has the DNA TGTGCCAGCAGCTTAGGACCGATGAAATACACAGATACGCAGTATTTT. As protein: CASSLGPMKYTDTQYF. The whole variable domain, filled in from reference TRBV11-2 and TRBJ2-3, reads EAGVAQSPRYKIIEKRQSVAFWCNPISGHATLYWYQQILGQGPKLLIQFQNNGVVDDSQLPKDRFSAERLKGVDSTLKIQPAKLEDSAVYLCASSLGPMKYTDTQYFGPGTRLTVL.

Note on this clone: The sample has other DNA sequences that encode this CDR3 too. This chain uses TRBV6-5 with TRBJ1-1; D is uncertain. Trimming cost V 2 bases and J 1 base, with 5 bases left between them. This CDR3 contains 13 residues. The germline gives CDR1 MNHEY, CDR2 SVGAGI. CDR3 DNA: TGTGCCAGCAGTTACGGACCGAACACTGAAGCTTTCTTT. It codes for CASSYGPNTEAFF.

As regards this clone: This CDR3 is also generated by other DNA sequences in the sample. This chain connects TRBV27 to TRBJ2-2; no clear D gene. Germline lookup yields CDR1 MNHEY and CDR2 SMNVEV (reference sequence). V was pared by 5 bases and J by 3 bases, with 7 bases between. There are 13 residues in the CDR3. In DNA form, the CDR3 reads TGTGCCAGCAGTCCCGTTGACACCGGGGAGCTGTTTTTT. This sequence encodes CASSPVDTGELFF.

In this sample, this clone turned up a few times. The chain carries TRBV9 and TRBJ1-5; D gene uncertain. This CDR3 spans 14 amino acids. Germline values: CDR1 SGDLS, CDR2 YYNGEE. Trimming cost V 2 bases and J 3 bases, with 9 bases left between them. CDR3 protein: CASSVGSYNQPQHF. As DNA, the CDR3 is TGTGCCAGCAGCGTGGGGTCTTACAATCAGCCCCAGCATTTT.

The chain employs TRBV7-9 and TRBJ1-1; D is uncertain. The CDR3 is 16 residues long. V gave up 5 bases and J gave up 1 base, with 17 bases separating them. The germline CDR1 and CDR2 sequences are SEHNR and FQNEAQ (reference sequence). Written as DNA, the CDR3 is TGTGCCAGCAGCGGCCCAGCGGGGATCTCGAACACTGAAGCTTTCTTT. It specifies CASSGPAGISNTEAFF.

V gene TRBV19 combines with J gene TRBJ2-5; the D is unclear. CDR3 length: 13 amino acids. The V gene's germline CDR1 is LNHDA and CDR2 SQIVND (reference sequence). V dropped 1 base and J dropped 5 bases, with 8 bases sitting between them. DNA for the CDR3: TGTGCCAGTAGTATAGTCGAGTGGGAGACCCAGTACTTC. It specifies CASSIVEWETQYF. The full variable domain, rest sourced from reference TRBV19 and TRBJ2-5, is DGGITQSPKYLFRKEGQNVTLSCEQNLNHDAMYWYRQDPGQGLRLIYYSQIVNDFQKGDIAEGYSVSREKKESFPLTVTSAQKNPTAFYLCASSIVEWETQYFGPGTRLLVL.

The chain recombines TRBV5-6 with TRBJ2-7; D is possibly TRBD1 or TRBD2 (5 bases each). Between the trimmed V and J ends, which lost 1 base and 4 bases, there was a span of 12 bases. CDR3 size: 14 residues. The germline V gene has CDR1 SGHDT and CDR2 YYEEEE. The CDR3 sequence: CASSLKGDAYEQYF. Written as DNA, the CDR3 is TGTGCCAGCAGCTTGAAAGGGGACGCTTACGAGCAGTACTTC.

This chain links TRBV28 with TRBJ1-5; possibly TRBD1 for D (5 bases). The CDR3 sequence is 15 residues long. V lost 7 bases to trimming and J lost 7 bases, with 20 bases between them. Germline V gene data show CDR1 as MDHEN and CDR2 as SYDVKM. The CDR3 loop is CASTALVGAGQPQHF. CDR3 coding DNA: TGTGCCAGCACAGCCCTCGTCGGGGCAGGACAGCCCCAGCATTTT.

In the case of this clone: Other DNA sequences in the same sample also yield this CDR3. The genes are TRBV27 and TRBJ2-7, with unresolved D. The CDR3 loop spans 13 amino acids. In germline, CDR1 is MNHEY, CDR2 SMNVEV (reference sequence). Trimming cost V 4 bases and J 1 base, with 8 bases left between them. CDR3 sequence: CASSSTPSYEQYF. The CDR3 coding sequence is TGTGCCAGCAGTTCCACCCCTTCCTACGAGCAGTACTTC.

J is TRBJ2-1 and V is TRBV7-3; TRBD1 aligns across 9 bases. Losses at the gene ends were 5 bases for V and 1 base for J; bases not matched to a gene: 6. The CDR3 extends over 16 amino acids. CDR1 and CDR2 (germline): SGHTA, FQGTGA. The CDR3 loop is CASSPDRGRSYNEQFF. CDR3 nucleotides: TGTGCCAGCAGCCCGGACAGGGGAAGGTCCTACAATGAGCAGTTCTTC. Full variable domain (remainder filled in from reference TRBV7-3 and TRBJ2-1): GAGVSQTPSNKVTEKGKYVELRCDPISGHTALYWYRQSLGQGPEFLIYFQGTGAADDSGLPNDRFFAVRPEGSVSTLKIQRTERGDSAVYLCASSPDRGRSYNEQFFGPGTRLTVL.

This chain uses TRBV5-1 with TRBJ1-1; no firm D call. The CDR3 contains 14 residues. V dropped 4 bases and J dropped 3 bases, with 13 bases sitting between them. The germline gives CDR1 SGHRS, CDR2 YFSETQ. The CDR3 reads CASSTDFSDTEAFF. CDR3 bases: TGCGCCAGCAGCACCGACTTTAGCGACACTGAAGCTTTCTTT.